The entry below gives a single T cell receptor beta chain sequence along with its context. No antigen is known for it. Generated by immunoSEQ multiplex PCR, the TCRdb table keeps only in-frame clones and is missing some. The data hold around 20,000 clones, with around two thirds observed a single time. This record comes from a study of regulatory dendritic cells for organ transplantation. Study-level points and caveats: Memory T cells were less diverse than naive, with memory CD8+ most oligoclonal. Memory CD8+ clonal expansion seemed more limited with regulatory than mature dendritic cells.

The CDR3 totals 13 residues. The V gene's germline CDR1 is MNHEY and CDR2 SMNVEV (reference sequence). Trimming took 6 bases from V and 7 from J, leaving 13 bases between them. The chain is built from TRBV27 and TRBJ1-5; TRBD1 is a possible D gene (5 bases). Sequencing was carried out using memory CD4+ T cells from blood. The subset was: CD45RO+ memory T cells. This TCR was recovered from a human donor in good health. The CDR3 is CASSPTQGQPQHF. The CDR3 DNA is TGTGCCAGCAGCCCTACCCAGGGACAGCCCCAGCATTTT.